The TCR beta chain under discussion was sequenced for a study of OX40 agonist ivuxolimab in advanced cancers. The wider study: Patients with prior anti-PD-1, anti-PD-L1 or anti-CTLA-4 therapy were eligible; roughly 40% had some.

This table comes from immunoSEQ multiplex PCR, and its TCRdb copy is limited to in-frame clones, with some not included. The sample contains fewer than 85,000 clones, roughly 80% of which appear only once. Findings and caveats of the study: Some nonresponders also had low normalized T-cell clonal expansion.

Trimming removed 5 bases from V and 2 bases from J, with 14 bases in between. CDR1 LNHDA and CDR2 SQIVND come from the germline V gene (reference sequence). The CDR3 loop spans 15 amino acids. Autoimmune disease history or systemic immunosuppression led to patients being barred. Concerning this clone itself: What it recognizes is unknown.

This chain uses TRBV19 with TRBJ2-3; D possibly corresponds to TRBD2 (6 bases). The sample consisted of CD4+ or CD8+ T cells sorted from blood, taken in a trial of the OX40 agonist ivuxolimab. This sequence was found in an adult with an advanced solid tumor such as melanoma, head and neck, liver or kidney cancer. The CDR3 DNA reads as TGTGCCAGTAGTCCCACGGGACTTTACACAGATACGCAGTATTTT. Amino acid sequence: CASSPTGLYTDTQYF.